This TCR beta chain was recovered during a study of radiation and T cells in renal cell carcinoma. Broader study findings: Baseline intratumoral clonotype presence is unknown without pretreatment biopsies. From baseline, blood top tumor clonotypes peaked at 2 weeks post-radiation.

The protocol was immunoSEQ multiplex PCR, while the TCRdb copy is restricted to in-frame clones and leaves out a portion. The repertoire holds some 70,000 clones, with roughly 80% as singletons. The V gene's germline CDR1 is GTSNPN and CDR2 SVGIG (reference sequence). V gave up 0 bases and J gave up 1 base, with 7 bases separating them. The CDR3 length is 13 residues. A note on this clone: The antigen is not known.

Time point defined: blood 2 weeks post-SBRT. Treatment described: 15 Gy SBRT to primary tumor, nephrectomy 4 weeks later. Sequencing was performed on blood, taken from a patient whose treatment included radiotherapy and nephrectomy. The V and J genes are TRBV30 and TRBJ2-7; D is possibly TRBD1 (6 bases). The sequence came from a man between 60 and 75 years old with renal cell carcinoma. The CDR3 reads CAWSVGQSYEQYF. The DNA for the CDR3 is TGTGCCTGGAGTGTCGGACAGTCCTACGAGCAGTACTTC.